These T cell receptor beta chains were read from a single sample in a study of OX40 agonist ivuxolimab in advanced cancers. TCRdb's copy holds only in-frame clones and misses some; the assay was immunoSEQ multiplex PCR. This sample has 65,000 to 85,000 clones, with just under 85% found just once. This sample comprised CD4+ or CD8+ T cells sorted from blood, obtained in a trial of the OX40 agonist ivuxolimab. Receptor source: an adult with an advanced solid tumor such as melanoma, head and neck, liver or kidney cancer. CDR3s include the opening cysteine and the closing phenylalanine or tryptophan. A D gene is named only where the DNA matches it firmly. Expanded clones get a size class; other rows say once, few or many, or leave the size out.

D gene | J gene | V gene | clone size | CDR3 protein | CDR3 DNA
TRBD1 | TRBJ1-1 | TRBV5-1 | . | CASSLDRGLDAFF | TGCGCCAGCAGCTTGGACAGGGGCCTAGATGCTTTCTTT
. | TRBJ2-4 | TRBV19 | . | CASSTSTSKNIQYF | TGTGCCAGTAGTACCTCTACTAGCAAAAACATTCAGTACTTC
. | TRBJ2-3 | TRBV18 | . | CASSLQTGRTDTQYF | TGTGCCAGCTCTCTCCAAACGGGACGCACAGATACGCAGTATTTT
TRBD1 | TRBJ2-7 | TRBV7-2 | . | CASSWDRNYEQYF | TGTGCCAGCAGCTGGGACAGAAACTACGAGCAGTACTTC
TRBD1 | TRBJ1-2 | TRBV7-8 | medium-sized | CASSNSRGSGGYTF | TGTGCCAGCAGCAACTCCAGGGGGTCCGGTGGCTACACCTTC
TRBD2 | TRBJ2-3 | TRBV11-1 | . | CASSPRTSGAPDTQYF | TGTGCCAGCAGCCCAAGGACTAGCGGGGCCCCAGATACGCAGTATTTT
TRBD1 | TRBJ1-5 | TRBV6-1 | . | CATLEGAVQPQHF | TGTGCCACCCTGGAGGGGGCCGTTCAGCCCCAGCATTTT
. | TRBJ2-2 | TRBV7-3 | . | CASSLNPGATGELFF | TGTGCCAGCAGCTTAAACCCAGGAGCCACCGGGGAGCTGTTTTTT
TRBD1 | TRBJ1-4 | TRBV19 | . | CASSISGQVFQGRREKLFF | TGTGCCAGTAGTATATCGGGACAGGTTTTTCAAGGGCGGCGGGAAAAACTGTTTTTT
TRBD1 | TRBJ2-7 | TRBV9 | . | CASSPRQGRSYEQYF | TGTGCCAGCAGCCCTCGACAGGGACGATCCTACGAGCAGTACTTC
. | TRBJ2-3 | TRBV21-1 | . | CASSNAGGPDTQYF | TGTGCCAGCAGCAACGCGGGAGGGCCGGATACGCAGTATTTT
TRBD1 | TRBJ2-2 | TRBV19 | once | CASRDRANTGELFF | TGTGCCAGTAGGGACAGGGCGAACACCGGGGAGCTGTTTTTT
. | TRBJ1-1 | TRBV18 | . | CASAGTPNTEAFF | TGTGCCAGCGCCGGGACGCCGAACACTGAAGCTTTCTTT
. | TRBJ2-4 | TRBV5-4 | . | CASSFGQGIQYF | TGTGCCAGCAGCTTCGGCCAGGGCATTCAGTACTTC
. | TRBJ2-2 | TRBV7-2 | . | CASSLELGNTGELFF | TGTGCCAGCAGCTTAGAACTAGGCAACACCGGGGAGCTGTTTTTT
. | TRBJ2-3 | TRBV18 | . | CASSPGQPSTDTQYF | TGTGCCAGCTCACCCGGACAGCCTAGCACAGATACGCAGTATTTT
TRBD1 | TRBJ1-2 | TRBV10-3 | . | CAISADRGWGYTF | TGTGCCATCAGTGCCGACAGGGGATGGGGCTACACCTTC
TRBD1 | TRBJ2-5 | TRBV27 | . | CASSLSIPRDRGRDGTQYF | TGTGCCAGCAGTTTATCTATCCCTAGGGACAGGGGGCGCGATGGGACCCAGTACTTC
TRBD1 | TRBJ1-1 | TRBV4-2 | few | CASSHGDRGLKTEAFF | TGTGCCAGCAGCCATGGGGACAGGGGTCTTAAGACTGAAGCTTTCTTT
. | TRBJ2-2 | TRBV27 | . | CASSRSGGSGPGELFF | TGTGCCAGCAGCAGGTCGGGGGGCTCGGGGCCCGGGGAGCTGTTTTTT
TRBD1 | TRBJ1-4 | TRBV5-6 | . | CASSLDRGGEKLFF | TGTGCCAGCAGCTTGGACAGGGGAGGTGAAAAACTGTTTTTT
TRBD1 | TRBJ1-2 | TRBV5-1 | . | CASSLVAGTGAGYTF | TGCGCCAGCAGCTTGGTAGCAGGGACAGGCGCTGGCTACACCTTC
. | TRBJ1-2 | TRBV10-3 | . | CAISDKGVFYGYTF | TGTGCCATCAGTGATAAGGGGGTCTTCTATGGCTACACCTTC
. | TRBJ1-2 | TRBV6-1 | . | CASLSTANYGYTF | TGTGCCAGCTTATCGACAGCGAACTATGGCTACACCTTC
TRBD2 | TRBJ2-1 | TRBV7-6 | once | CASSLVAGGVEQFF | TGTGCCAGCAGCTTAGTAGCGGGAGGGGTTGAGCAGTTCTTC
. | TRBJ1-2 | TRBV6-1 | once | CASSEAPRTVYGYTF | TGTGCCAGCAGTGAAGCGCCCCGGACTGTCTATGGCTACACCTTC
. | TRBJ2-3 | TRBV7-7 | . | CASSPAGRSTDTQYF | TGTGCTAGCAGCCCCGCGGGGAGAAGCACAGATACGCAGTATTTT
. | TRBJ2-7 | TRBV19 | . | CASRGRNYEQYF | TGTGCCAGTAGGGGGAGGAACTACGAGCAGTACTTC
. | TRBJ1-2 | TRBV4-2 | . | CASSQDLRVAGSDYGYTF | TGTGCCAGCAGCCAAGATTTAAGAGTAGCGGGGAGTGACTATGGCTACACCTTC
TRBD2 | TRBJ2-5 | TRBV9 | . | CASSVVTSGGSETQYF | TGTGCCAGCAGCGTAGTGACTAGCGGGGGGAGTGAGACCCAGTACTTC
. | TRBJ2-2 | TRBV20-1 | . | CSAPYTGELFF | TGCAGTGCGCCTTACACCGGGGAGCTGTTTTTT
. | TRBJ1-1 | TRBV7-8 | . | CASSFVSTPNTEAFF | TGTGCCAGCAGCTTCGTGTCAACTCCGAACACTGAAGCTTTCTTT
. | TRBJ1-4 | TRBV6-1 | . | CASQKTANEKLFF | TGTGCCAGCCAGAAGACCGCTAATGAAAAACTGTTTTTT
. | TRBJ2-1 | TRBV6-5 | . | CATRILASSYNEQFF | TGTGCCACCCGGATCCTAGCGAGCTCCTACAATGAGCAGTTCTTC
TRBD2 | TRBJ2-5 | TRBV7-3 | . | CASSSLPGAGETQYF | TGTGCCAGCAGCTCCCTACCGGGAGCGGGGGAGACCCAGTACTTC
. | TRBJ1-1 | TRBV30 | few | CAWRDSEHSEAFF | TGTGCCTGGAGGGACAGTGAACATAGTGAAGCTTTCTTT
TRBD1 | TRBJ1-2 | TRBV7-3 | . | CASSLYGGQGRSGYTF | TGTGCCAGCAGCTTATATGGGGGACAGGGACGGAGTGGCTACACCTTC
TRBD2 | TRBJ2-3 | TRBV11-2 | . | CASSLTAGVKDTQYF | TGTGCCAGCAGCTTAACGGCGGGAGTTAAAGATACGCAGTATTTT
TRBD1 | TRBJ1-1 | TRBV18 | . | CASSPVRTGATEAFF | TGTGCCAGCTCACCAGTCAGGACAGGGGCCACTGAAGCTTTCTTT
. | TRBJ1-1 | TRBV7-3 | . | CASSIDRNTEAFF | TGTGCCAGCAGCATCGACAGGAACACTGAAGCTTTCTTT
TRBD2 | TRBJ2-1 | TRBV28 | . | CASSLYTSGRRNEQFF | TGTGCCAGCAGTTTATATACTAGCGGGAGGAGGAATGAGCAGTTCTTC
. | TRBJ1-1 | TRBV14 | . | CASSQALGGAEAFF | TGTGCCAGCAGCCAAGCATTGGGAGGGGCTGAAGCTTTCTTT
TRBD1 | TRBJ1-2 | TRBV5-1 | . | CASSLSQGNYGYTF | TGCGCCAGCAGCTTGTCACAGGGGAACTATGGCTACACCTTC
. | TRBJ1-5 | TRBV28 | . | CASSSWGNRQPQHF | TGTGCCAGCAGCTCGTGGGGCAACCGGCAGCCCCAGCATTTT
. | TRBJ2-1 | TRBV9 | . | CASSVGGERVTPSGEQFF | TGTGCCAGCAGCGTAGGAGGCGAGCGGGTTACCCCGTCGGGTGAGCAGTTCTTC
. | TRBJ1-2 | TRBV4-3 | . | CASSQVLRASIHGYTF | TGCGCCAGCAGCCAAGTACTGAGGGCGTCTATCCATGGCTACACCTTC
TRBD1 | TRBJ2-7 | TRBV28 | . | CASSNGQGAYEQYF | TGTGCCAGCAGTAATGGACAGGGGGCCTACGAGCAGTACTTC
. | TRBJ1-2 | TRBV6-6 | . | CASTQVWSSNYGYTF | TGTGCCAGCACCCAGGTTTGGAGTTCTAACTATGGCTACACCTTC
. | TRBJ1-2 | TRBV19 | . | CASSPNNDPSYGYTF | TGTGCCAGTAGCCCAAACAATGACCCGAGTTATGGCTACACCTTC
. | TRBJ2-2 | TRBV19 | . | CASSTAGNGELFF | TGTGCCAGTAGTACGGCAGGGAACGGGGAGCTGTTTTTT
. | TRBJ1-6 | TRBV30 | . | CAWSVLGENSPLHF | TGTGCCTGGAGTGTACTGGGGGAGAATTCACCCCTCCACTTT